This T cell receptor beta chain was captured in a study of shared clonotypes between healthy human individuals. Here immunoSEQ multiplex PCR was the method, and the copy in TCRdb shows in-frame clones only, minus some. The data show around 2,000,000 clones, 85% to 95% seen once. CD8 cells regarded as naive lacked CD45RO, were positively chosen for CCR7, and omitted terminally differentiated effector memory CD45RA+ cells. In its sample, this clone was seen a few times. The clonotype originates from a man aged 18 to 29 in good health. Material: naive CD8+ T cells sorted from blood.

CDR3 residues: CASSEVPRTEQYF. In DNA, the CDR3 is TGTGCCAGCAGTGAAGTACCGCGTACCGAGCAGTACTTC. The rearrangement links TRBV2 to TRBJ2-7, with D unresolved. CDR1 SNHLY and CDR2 FYNNEI come from the germline V gene. Trimming stripped 1 base from V and 6 bases from J, with 10 bases between. CDR3 size: 13 residues.